This T cell receptor (beta chain) comes out of a study of blood T cells in healthy people across ages. The sample holds a few counts of this clonotype. The antigen remains unidentified. Through a sample-barcoded 5' primer and a J-beta primer mix, a second PCR was run for roughly 6 to 12 cycles. From each sample, at least 2.5 million paired-end reads containing CDR3 were obtained. TCRdb redid the calling of the 5' RACE reads with MiXCR, one entry per CDR3 protein. The sample holds approximately 2,000,000 distinct CDR3 sequences, about two fifths seen once. Study-wide findings and caveats: It was the long-lived donors that had more naive CD4+ cells and higher diversity than aged donors. Older age went with lower TCR beta diversity per million T cells, in a roughly linear way.

The sequencing sample was made of blood. The sequence came from a human donor in good health.

The CDR3 loop is CASSLAAGASGANVLTF. The DNA for the CDR3 is TGCGCCAGCAGCTTGGCCGCGGGGGCTTCAGGGGCCAACGTCCTGACTTTC. The gene calls are TRBV5-1 and TRBJ2-6; D perhaps matches TRBD2 (7 bases). This CDR3 is built from 17 residues. The germline V and J ends were trimmed by 0 bases and 4 bases, with 14 bases remaining between them. Germline CDR1 SGHRS, CDR2 YFSETQ.